This T cell receptor (beta chain) emerged from a study of CD8 T cells in Susac syndrome. When the RNA was reverse transcribed, random hexamers were used with an input of about 0.5 to 1 ug. TCRdb re-called the immunoSEQ multiplex PCR reads with MiXCR, one entry per CDR3 protein. There are 100,000 to 150,000 distinct CDR3 sequences in the sample; 90% to 95% occur only once, and around 0.12% lies in the top ten. Sequences were obtained from CD4+ T cells from PBMCs. This clonotype was sampled from a human donor in good health.

CDR3 sequence (DNA): TGTGCCAGCAGCTTAGGACGACTGAGTCAGCCCCAGCATTTT. Translation: CASSLGRLSQPQHF. The chain is built from TRBV7-2 and TRBJ1-5; the D is unclear. From germline, CDR1 is SGHTA and CDR2 FQGNSA. V shed 1 base and J shed 6 bases, with 10 bases lying between them. This CDR3 is built from 14 residues.